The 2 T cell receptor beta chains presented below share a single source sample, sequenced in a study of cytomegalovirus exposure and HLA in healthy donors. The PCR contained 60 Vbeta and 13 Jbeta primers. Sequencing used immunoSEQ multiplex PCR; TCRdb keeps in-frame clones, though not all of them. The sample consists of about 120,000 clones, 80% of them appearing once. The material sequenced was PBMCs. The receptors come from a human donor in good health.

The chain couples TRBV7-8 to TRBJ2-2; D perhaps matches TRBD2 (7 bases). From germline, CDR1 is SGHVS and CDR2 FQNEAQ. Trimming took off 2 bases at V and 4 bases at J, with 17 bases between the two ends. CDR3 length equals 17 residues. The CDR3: CASSLRRGGGGTGELFF. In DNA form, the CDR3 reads TGTGCCAGCAGCTTACGGCGGGGCGGGGGCGGCACCGGGGAGCTGTTTTTT. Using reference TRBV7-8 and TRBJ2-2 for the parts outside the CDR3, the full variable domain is GAGVSQSPRYKVAKRGQDVALRCDPISGHVSLFWYQQALGQGPEFLTYFQNEAQLDKSGLPSDRFFAERPEGSVSTLKIQRTQQEDSAVYLCASSLRRGGGGTGELFFGEGSRLTVL.

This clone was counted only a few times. DNA for the CDR3: TGTGCCAGCAGCACCACAGGGAGGGAGGATTCACCCCTCCACTTT. Its translation: CASSTTGREDSPLHF. The chain employs TRBV7-8 and TRBJ1-6; tentatively, D is TRBD1 (6 bases). Germline V gene data show CDR1 as SGHVS and CDR2 as FQNEAQ. The CDR3 sequence is 15 residues long. V lost 5 bases and J 8 bases, leaving 16 bases between the germline ends. The complete variable domain, with remaining parts taken from reference TRBV7-8 and TRBJ1-6, reads GAGVSQSPRYKVAKRGQDVALRCDPISGHVSLFWYQQALGQGPEFLTYFQNEAQLDKSGLPSDRFFAERPEGSVSTLKIQRTQQEDSAVYLCASSTTGREDSPLHFGNGTRLTVT.